This paragraph covers one T cell receptor (beta chain) sequence. The CDR3 totals 13 residues. CDR1 and CDR2 from the germline V gene are MGHDK and SYGVNS. V was shortened by 4 bases and J by 0 bases, with 7 bases between the two germline ends. Adult Caucasians living in Nashville, Tennessee made up all of the donors. This entry is derived from a study of shared clonotypes between healthy human individuals. Overall study: The donor pool was made up of two women and a few men aged 18 to 49.

Only in-frame clones appear in the TCRdb table, and some are missing; sequencing was by immunoSEQ multiplex PCR. The table shows a few million clones, with 85% to 95% occurring only once. This chain connects TRBV25-1 to TRBJ2-7; D remains ambiguous. The receptor was derived from a young man in good health. The sample taken for sequencing was naive CD4+ T cells sorted from blood. This sample's subset: CD45RA+ positively selected. CDR3 nucleotides: TGTGCCAGCAGTGGCCCCGCCTCCTACGAGCAGTACTTC. Amino acid sequence: CASSGPASYEQYF.